These T cell receptor beta chains were read from a single sample in a study of blood T cells in healthy people across ages. From the 5' RACE reads, TCRdb called clonotypes with MiXCR, one entry per CDR3 protein. This sample carries about 1.7 million distinct CDR3 sequences, approximately 28% of them seen once, and the ten largest clones take about 7.7%. The sequenced material came from blood. These receptors were collected from a woman aged 25 to 39 in good health. Both conserved end residues are part of each CDR3.

j_call: TRBJ2-1; v_call: TRBV29-1; cdr3_aa: CSVREGGVYNEQFF
j_call: TRBJ2-1; v_call: TRBV6-5; cdr3_aa: CASSSGDFYNEQFF
j_call: TRBJ1-1; v_call: TRBV4-1; cdr3_aa: CAGSQGDYRGTEAFF
j_call: TRBJ2-5; v_call: TRBV7-9; cdr3_aa: CASSLGRQGLLGNEQYF
j_call: TRBJ2-4; v_call: TRBV5-1; cdr3_aa: CASSGGQGPSNEQYF
j_call: TRBJ2-5; v_call: TRBV9; cdr3_aa: CASSVEGAETQYF
j_call: TRBJ2-7; v_call: TRBV7-2; cdr3_aa: CASSPNLGASYEQYF
j_call: TRBJ2-3; v_call: TRBV19; cdr3_aa: CATEVPGLAGGTQYF
j_call: TRBJ2-3; v_call: TRBV7-2; cdr3_aa: CASRRGGGGADTQYF
j_call: TRBJ2-1; v_call: TRBV29-1; cdr3_aa: CSVGGLSSYNEQFF
j_call: TRBJ2-7; v_call: TRBV12-3/TRBV12-4; cdr3_aa: CASRPGTRTYEQYF
j_call: TRBJ1-5; v_call: TRBV29-1; cdr3_aa: CSVAQGTTQPQHF
j_call: TRBJ2-5; v_call: TRBV11-2; cdr3_aa: CASSLMAGGGQETQYF
j_call: TRBJ2-4; v_call: TRBV7-9; cdr3_aa: CASSSGNIRYF
j_call: TRBJ2-7; v_call: TRBV20-1; cdr3_aa: CSAGRGLSYEQYF
j_call: NA; v_call: TRBV15; cdr3_aa: CATNRGGIRDEQYF
j_call: TRBJ1-2; v_call: TRBV2; cdr3_aa: CASNLGGGNYGYTF